The clone carrying this TCR beta chain was found many times. The antigen remains unidentified. Using its own MiXCR run on the 5' RACE reads, TCRdb lists one record per CDR3 protein. The sample has a few hundred thousand distinct CDR3 sequences; about 20% are singletons. This sample is part of a study of CD8 T cells in ankylosing spondylitis. General observations from the study: Disease-associated clones were CD8+ and fairly uncommon in peripheral blood.

The sequenced sample consisted of blood, either unsorted or a sorted T cell fraction (not recorded which). This receptor was identified in a female donor with ankylosing spondylitis or in good health (not recorded which).

Here the CDR3 reads CSVEDRPGYTF. The CDR3 bases are TGCAGCGTTGAGGACAGGCCTGGCTACACCTTC. The J gene is TRBJ1-2, the V gene TRBV29-1, with 7 bases matching TRBD1. CDR1 is SQVTM, CDR2 ANQGSEA, per germline. The V and J ends lost 3 bases and 7 bases, in that order; junction bases with no gene match: 2. The CDR3 is 11 amino acids.